This entry lists 14 T cell receptor beta chains sequenced from one sample in a study of T cells after yellow fever vaccination. MiXCR was run by TCRdb on the 5' RACE reads, yielding one entry per CDR3 protein. The sample holds fewer than 650,000 distinct CDR3 sequences; about a fifth are singletons and the top ten take approximately 16%. The sequencing here drew on PBMCs, taken less than 25 days after the first yellow fever vaccination. The receptors were sampled from a young man who received the YFV17D yellow fever vaccine.

There are a few counts of this clonotype. The chain uses TRBV7-2 and TRBJ2-2; 9 positions agree with TRBD1. The CDR3 spans 15 residues. The junction had 11 bases not matched to a gene; V was cut back by 8 bases and J by 7 bases. Germline lookup yields CDR1 SGHTA and CDR2 FQGNSA. Written as DNA, the CDR3 is TGTGCCAGCCGAGGGGGGACAGGGAAAGGCGGGGAGCTGTTTTTT. Its protein product is CASRGGTGKGGELFF.

The CDR3 DNA sequence: TGTGCCAGCAAGCCGGGGGTGTCGACAGATACGCAGTATTTT. Translating it yields CASKPGVSTDTQYF. The chain recombines TRBV9 with TRBJ2-3, with D perhaps TRBD2 (6 bases). The CDR3 has 14 amino acids. Germline assignment: CDR1 SGDLS and CDR2 YYNGEE. The V end lost 6 bases, the J end lost 3 bases, and 14 bases lay between the germline ends.

V and J are TRBV21-1 and TRBJ2-7; whether TRBD2, the table's D call, matches the DNA was not checked. TRBV21-1 is reported as a pseudogene. The CDR3 totals 12 residues. The CDR3 nucleotides are TGTGCCAGCAGCAAGGGACTCAACGAGCAGTACTTC. Its translation is CASSKGLNEQYF.

The chain uses TRBV7-9 and TRBJ1-1; D may be TRBD1 (5 bases). Trimming took off 1 base at V and 10 bases at J, with 19 bases between the two ends. Looked up from germline, CDR1 is SEHNR and CDR2 is FQNEAQ (reference sequence). The CDR3 runs 15 residues. This CDR3 reads CASSLEYDVGGPAFF. The CDR3 nucleotides read TGTGCCAGCAGCTTAGAATATGATGTTGGGGGTCCAGCTTTCTTT.

The J gene is TRBJ2-1, the V gene TRBV2; D possibly uses TRBD1 or TRBD2 (5 bases each). The CDR3 length is 17 residues. Looked up from germline, CDR1 is SNHLY and CDR2 is FYNNEI. The V end was cut by 6 bases, the J end by 3 bases, with 21 bases between. CDR3: CASSARGGGRIYNEQFF. In DNA, the CDR3 is TGTGCCAGCAGCGCGAGGGGTGGGGGACGCATCTACAATGAGCAGTTCTTC.

This chain connects TRBV29-1 to TRBJ2-3, with TRBD2 as a possible D gene (6 bases). The V gene lost 8 bases and the J gene lost 4 bases, with 19 bases spanning the gap. This CDR3 is 14 amino acids long. Germline-derived CDR1 and CDR2 are SQVTM and ANQGSEA. CDR3 loop: CSFAGISMADTQYF. CDR3 in DNA: TGCAGCTTCGCGGGGATTTCGATGGCAGATACGCAGTATTTT.

This clonotype was recorded at least ten times. The CDR3 spells CASSFSDTQYF. The CDR3 DNA follows: TGTGCCAGCAGTTTTAGTGATACGCAGTATTTT. The chain employs TRBV12-3 or TRBV12-4 and TRBJ2-3; the D is unclear. This CDR3 is 11 amino acids long. Trimming took 3 bases from V and 6 from J, leaving 4 bases between them.

This sequence joins TRBV12-3 or TRBV12-4 and TRBJ2-7; 7 bases line up with TRBD1. This CDR3 spans 15 amino acids. Trimming cost V 3 bases and J 0 bases; bases outside gene matches: 5. In DNA form, the CDR3 reads TGTGCCAGCAGTTTTTCGGGACAGAACTCCTACGAGCAGTACGTC. As protein: CASSFSGQNSYEQYV.

The genes are TRBV11-2 and TRBJ2-5; TRBD2 aligns across 8 bases. CDR1 and CDR2 (germline): SGHAT, FQNNGV. The junction had 12 bases not matched to a gene; V was cut back by 4 bases and J by 5 bases. This CDR3 spans 16 amino acids. CDR3: CASSSGGLRFSETQYF. Here the CDR3 DNA reads TGTGCCAGCAGCTCGGGAGGGCTCAGATTTTCGGAGACCCAGTACTTC.

The chain is built from TRBV3-1 and TRBJ1-2; no clear D gene. The CDR3 has 14 amino acids. CDR1 and CDR2 from the germline V gene are LGHDT and YNNKEL (reference sequence). Trimming removed 0 bases at V and 6 bases at J, with 11 bases between. CDR3 sequence reads: CASSQDPERNGYTF. The CDR3 DNA sequence: TGTGCCAGCAGCCAAGATCCGGAGCGAAATGGCTACACCTTC.

The sample holds a few counts of this clonotype. V is TRBV2 and J is TRBJ2-2, with TRBD1 identical over 8 bases. The V gene end was trimmed by 5 bases and the J gene end by 6 bases; junction bases not matched to a gene: 17. Per the germline V gene, CDR1 is SNHLY and CDR2 is FYNNEI. This CDR3 is built from 18 residues. DNA for the CDR3: TGTGCCAGCAGTCCTCCCAGCGGGTTGACAGGGGATGCCGGGGAGCTGTTTTTT. It specifies CASSPPSGLTGDAGELFF.

The chain is built from TRBV11-2 and TRBJ2-1; D possibly corresponds to TRBD1 (5 bases). The CDR3 is 17 residues long. CDR1 SGHAT and CDR2 FQNNGV come from the germline V gene. The germline V and J ends were trimmed by 3 bases and 3 bases, with 18 bases remaining between them. CDR3 sequence: CASSLIWGASIYNEQFF. CDR3 nucleotides: TGTGCCAGCAGCTTGATATGGGGCGCTAGTATCTACAATGAGCAGTTCTTC.

This clonotype occurred a few times. The chain has TRBV11-2 and TRBJ2-2, with D maybe TRBD2 (5 bases). Trimming cost V 7 bases and J 2 bases, with 8 bases left between them. The length of the CDR3 is 13 residues. Per the germline V gene, CDR1 is SGHAT and CDR2 is FQNNGV. The CDR3 DNA reads as TGTGCCAGCAAGGACTTAAACACCGGGGAGCTGTTTTTT. Translating it yields CASKDLNTGELFF.

The chain has TRBV15 and TRBJ2-5; D may be TRBD1 (6 bases). In germline, CDR1 is LNHNV, CDR2 YYDKDF (reference sequence). The CDR3 has 17 amino acids. V lost 0 bases to trimming and J lost 0 bases, with 14 bases between them. The CDR3: CATSRDTRTEYQETQYF. The CDR3, as DNA: TGTGCCACCAGCAGAGATACTCGGACAGAGTACCAAGAGACCCAGTACTTC.